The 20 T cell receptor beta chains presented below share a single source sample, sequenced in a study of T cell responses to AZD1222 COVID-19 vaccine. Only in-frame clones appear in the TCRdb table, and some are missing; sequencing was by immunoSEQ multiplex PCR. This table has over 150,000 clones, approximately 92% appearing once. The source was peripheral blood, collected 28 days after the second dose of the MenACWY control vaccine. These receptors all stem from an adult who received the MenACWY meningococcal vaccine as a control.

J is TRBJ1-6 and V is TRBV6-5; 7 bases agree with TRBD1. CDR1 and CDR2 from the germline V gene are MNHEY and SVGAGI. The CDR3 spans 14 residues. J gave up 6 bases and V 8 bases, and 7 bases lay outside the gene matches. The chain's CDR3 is CASQGDKTNSPLHF. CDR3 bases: TGTGCCAGCCAGGGGGACAAGACTAATTCACCCCTCCACTTT.

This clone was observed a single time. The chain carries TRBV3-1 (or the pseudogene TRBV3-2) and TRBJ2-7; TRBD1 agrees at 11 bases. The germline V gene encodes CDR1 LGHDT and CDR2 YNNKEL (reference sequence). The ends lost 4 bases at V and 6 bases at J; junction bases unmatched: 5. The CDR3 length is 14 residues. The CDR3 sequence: CASSLGTGGSEQYF. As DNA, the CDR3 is TGTGCCAGCAGCCTTGGGACAGGGGGGTCCGAGCAGTACTTC.

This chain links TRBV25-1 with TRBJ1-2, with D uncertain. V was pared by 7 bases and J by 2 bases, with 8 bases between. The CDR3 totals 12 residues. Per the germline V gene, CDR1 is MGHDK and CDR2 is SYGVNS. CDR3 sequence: CASKAQNYGYTF. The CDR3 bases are TGTGCCAGCAAAGCTCAAAACTATGGCTACACCTTC.

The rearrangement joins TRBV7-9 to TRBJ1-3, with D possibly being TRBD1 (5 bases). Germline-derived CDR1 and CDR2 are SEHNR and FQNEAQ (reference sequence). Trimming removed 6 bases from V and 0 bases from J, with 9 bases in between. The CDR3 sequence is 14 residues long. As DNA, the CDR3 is TGTGCCAGCAGTTTGACAGTCTCTGGAAACACCATATATTTT. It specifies CASSLTVSGNTIYF.

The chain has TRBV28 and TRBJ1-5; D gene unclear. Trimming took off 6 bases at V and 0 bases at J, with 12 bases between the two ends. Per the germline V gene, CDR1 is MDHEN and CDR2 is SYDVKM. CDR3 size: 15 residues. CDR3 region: CASRGLEYSNQPQHF. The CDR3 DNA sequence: TGTGCCAGCAGAGGACTCGAATATAGCAATCAGCCCCAGCATTTT.

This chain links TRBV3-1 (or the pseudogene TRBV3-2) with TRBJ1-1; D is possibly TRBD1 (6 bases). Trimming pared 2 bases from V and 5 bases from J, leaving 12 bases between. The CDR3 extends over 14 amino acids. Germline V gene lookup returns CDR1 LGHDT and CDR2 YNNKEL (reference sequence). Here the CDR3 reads CASSQIQGETEAFF. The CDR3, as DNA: TGTGCCAGCAGCCAAATACAGGGAGAAACTGAAGCTTTCTTT.

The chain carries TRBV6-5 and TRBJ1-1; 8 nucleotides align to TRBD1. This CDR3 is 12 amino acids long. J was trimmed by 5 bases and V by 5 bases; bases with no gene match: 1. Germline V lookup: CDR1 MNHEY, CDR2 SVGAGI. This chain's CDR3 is CASSTGGTEAFF. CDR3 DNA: TGTGCCAGCAGTACAGGGGGGACTGAAGCTTTCTTT.

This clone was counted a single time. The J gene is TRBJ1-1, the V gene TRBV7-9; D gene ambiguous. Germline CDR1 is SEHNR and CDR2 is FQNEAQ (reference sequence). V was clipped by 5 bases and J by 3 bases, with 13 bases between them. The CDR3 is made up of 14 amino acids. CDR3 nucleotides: TGTGCCAGCAGCGGCAGGAATACCTACACTGAAGCTTTCTTT. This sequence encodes CASSGRNTYTEAFF.

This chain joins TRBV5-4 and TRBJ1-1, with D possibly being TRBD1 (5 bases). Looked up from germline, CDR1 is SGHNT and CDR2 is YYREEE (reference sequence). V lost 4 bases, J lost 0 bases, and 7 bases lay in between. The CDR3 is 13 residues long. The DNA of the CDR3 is TGTGCCAGCAGCGGGGCCATGAACACTGAAGCTTTCTTT. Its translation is CASSGAMNTEAFF.

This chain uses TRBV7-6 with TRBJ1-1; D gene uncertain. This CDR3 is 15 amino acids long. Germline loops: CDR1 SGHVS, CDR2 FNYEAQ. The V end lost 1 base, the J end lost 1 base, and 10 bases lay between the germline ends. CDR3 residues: CASSLVVLRNTEAFF. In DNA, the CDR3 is TGTGCCAGCAGCTTAGTGGTTCTCCGGAACACTGAAGCTTTCTTT.

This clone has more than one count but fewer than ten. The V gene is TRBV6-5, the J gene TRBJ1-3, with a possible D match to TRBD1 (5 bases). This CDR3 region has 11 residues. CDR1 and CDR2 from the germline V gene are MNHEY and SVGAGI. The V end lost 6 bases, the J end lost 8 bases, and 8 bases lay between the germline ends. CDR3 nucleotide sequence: TGTGCCAGCAGGGAGGGGTACACCATATATTTT. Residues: CASREGYTIYF.

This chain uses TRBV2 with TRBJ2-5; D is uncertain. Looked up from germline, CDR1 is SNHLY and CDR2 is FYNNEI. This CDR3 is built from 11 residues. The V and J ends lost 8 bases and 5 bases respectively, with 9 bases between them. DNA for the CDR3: TGTGCCAGCGGAGTTTTCGAGACCCAGTACTTC. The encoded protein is CASGVFETQYF. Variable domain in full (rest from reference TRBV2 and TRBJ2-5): EPEVTQTPSHQVTQMGQEVILRCVPISNHLYFYWYRQILGQKVEFLVSFYNNEISEKSEIFDDQFSVERPDGSNFTLKIRSTKLEDSAMYFCASGVFETQYFGPGTRLLVL.

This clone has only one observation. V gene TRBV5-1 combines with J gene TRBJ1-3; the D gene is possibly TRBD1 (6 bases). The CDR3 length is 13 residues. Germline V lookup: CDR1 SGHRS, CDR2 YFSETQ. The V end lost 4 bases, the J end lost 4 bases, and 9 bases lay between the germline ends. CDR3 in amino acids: CASSPGHGNTIYF. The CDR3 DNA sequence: TGCGCCAGCAGCCCGGGACACGGAAACACCATATATTTT.

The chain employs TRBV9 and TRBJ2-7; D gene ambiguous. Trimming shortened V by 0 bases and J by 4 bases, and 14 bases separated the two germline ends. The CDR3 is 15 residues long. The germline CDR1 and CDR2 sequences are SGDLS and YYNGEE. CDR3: CASSVGGLGGYEQYF. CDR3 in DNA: TGTGCCAGCAGCGTAGGCGGCTTGGGTGGATACGAGCAGTACTTC.

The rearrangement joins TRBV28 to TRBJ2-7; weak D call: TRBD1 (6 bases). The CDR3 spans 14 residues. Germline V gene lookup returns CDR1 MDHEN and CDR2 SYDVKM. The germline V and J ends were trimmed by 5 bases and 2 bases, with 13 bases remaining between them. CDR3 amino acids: CASSGQSPTYEQYF. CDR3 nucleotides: TGTGCCAGCAGTGGACAGTCACCCACCTACGAGCAGTACTTC. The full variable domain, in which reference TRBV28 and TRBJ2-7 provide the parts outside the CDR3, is DVKVTQSSRYLVKRTGEKVFLECVQDMDHENMFWYRQDPGLGLRLIYFSYDVKMKEKGDIPEGYSVSREKKERFSLILESASTNQTSMYLCASSGQSPTYEQYFGPGTRLTVT.

DNA of the CDR3: TGTGCCAGCAGACCTACTAGCGGGGGGGCCTACGAGCAGTACTTC. It codes for CASRPTSGGAYEQYF. This rearrangement joins TRBV28 to TRBJ2-7; 13 bases agree with TRBD2. The V segment lost 6 bases and the J segment 2 bases; nucleotides outside the gene matches: 4. CDR3 size: 15 residues. Germline-derived CDR1 and CDR2 are MDHEN and SYDVKM.

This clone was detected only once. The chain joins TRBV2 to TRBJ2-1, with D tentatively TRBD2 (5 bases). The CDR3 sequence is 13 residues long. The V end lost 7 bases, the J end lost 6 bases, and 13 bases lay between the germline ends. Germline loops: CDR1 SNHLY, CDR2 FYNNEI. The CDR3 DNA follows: TGTGCCAGCAAGGCGACCGGAGGCAATGAGCAGTTCTTC. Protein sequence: CASKATGGNEQFF.

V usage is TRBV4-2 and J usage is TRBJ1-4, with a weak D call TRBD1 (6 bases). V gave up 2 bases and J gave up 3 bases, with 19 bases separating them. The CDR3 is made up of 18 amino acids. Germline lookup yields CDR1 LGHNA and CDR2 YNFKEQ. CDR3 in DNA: TGTGCCAGCAGCCAATACCAAATGGGGGCTTCAGCTAATGAAAAACTGTTTTTT. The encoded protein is CASSQYQMGASANEKLFF.

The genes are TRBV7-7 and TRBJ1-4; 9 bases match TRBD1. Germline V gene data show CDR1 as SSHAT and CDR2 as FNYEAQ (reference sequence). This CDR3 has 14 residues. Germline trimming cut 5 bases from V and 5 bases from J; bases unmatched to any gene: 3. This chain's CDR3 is CASSPGQGNEKLFF. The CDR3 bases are TGTGCCAGCAGCCCGGGACAGGGCAATGAAAAACTGTTTTTT.

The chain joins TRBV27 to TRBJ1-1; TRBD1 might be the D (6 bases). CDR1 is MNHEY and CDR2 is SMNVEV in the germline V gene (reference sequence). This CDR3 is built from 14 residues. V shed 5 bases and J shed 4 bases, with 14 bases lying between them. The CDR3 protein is CASSHLQGGTEAFF. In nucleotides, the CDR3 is TGTGCCAGCAGTCACCTACAGGGTGGCACTGAAGCTTTCTTT.